In this sample, the clone carrying this TCR beta chain turned up a few times. Antigen: not known. The data belong to a study of CD8 T cells in ankylosing spondylitis. Points from the study as a whole: Reported data indicate significant enrichment of disease-linked clones within matched ankylosing spondylitis synovial fluid. Apparently characteristic of ankylosing spondylitis blood was a TCR beta motif (eight highly homologous variants).

From the 5' RACE reads, TCRdb called clonotypes with MiXCR, one entry per CDR3 protein. The sample records approximately 440,000 distinct CDR3 sequences, approximately 17% being singletons. This clonotype was sampled from a male donor with ankylosing spondylitis. The sample taken for sequencing was blood, either unsorted or a sorted T cell fraction (not recorded which).

Here the CDR3 DNA reads TGTGCCAGCAGTTACGGATTTCAGCCCCAGCATTTT. Amino acids: CASSYGFQPQHF. The chain links TRBV6-2 or TRBV6-3 to TRBJ1-5; D ambiguous. Trimming pared 2 bases from V and 6 bases from J, leaving 5 bases between. Germline V CDR1 and CDR2: MNHEY, SVGEGT. The CDR3 has 12 amino acids.